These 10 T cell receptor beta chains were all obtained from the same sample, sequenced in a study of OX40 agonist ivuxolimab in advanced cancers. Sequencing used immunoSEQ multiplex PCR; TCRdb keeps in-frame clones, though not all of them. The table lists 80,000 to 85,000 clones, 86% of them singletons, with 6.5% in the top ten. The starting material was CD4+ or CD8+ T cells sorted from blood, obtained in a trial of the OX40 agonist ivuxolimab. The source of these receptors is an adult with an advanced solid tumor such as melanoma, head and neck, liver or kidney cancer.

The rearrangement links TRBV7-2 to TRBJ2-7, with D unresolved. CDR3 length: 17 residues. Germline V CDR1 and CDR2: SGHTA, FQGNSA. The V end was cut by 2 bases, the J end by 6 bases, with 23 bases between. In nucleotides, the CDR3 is TGTGCCAGCAGCTTAAAAATGGGCATGACGGTAGGCGGCGAGCAGTACTTC. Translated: CASSLKMGMTVGGEQYF.

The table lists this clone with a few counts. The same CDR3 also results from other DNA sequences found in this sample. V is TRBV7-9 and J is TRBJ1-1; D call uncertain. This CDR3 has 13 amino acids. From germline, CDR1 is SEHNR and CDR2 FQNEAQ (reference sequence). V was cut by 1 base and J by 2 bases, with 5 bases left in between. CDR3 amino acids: CASSLEVNTEAFF. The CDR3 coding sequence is TGTGCCAGCAGCTTAGAGGTAAACACTGAAGCTTTCTTT. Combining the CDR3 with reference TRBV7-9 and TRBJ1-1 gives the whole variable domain DTGVSQNPRHKITKRGQNVTFRCDPISEHNRLYWYRQTLGQGPEFLTYFQNEAQLEKSRLLSDRFSAERPKGSFSTLEIQRTEQGDSAMYLCASSLEVNTEAFFGQGTRLTVV.

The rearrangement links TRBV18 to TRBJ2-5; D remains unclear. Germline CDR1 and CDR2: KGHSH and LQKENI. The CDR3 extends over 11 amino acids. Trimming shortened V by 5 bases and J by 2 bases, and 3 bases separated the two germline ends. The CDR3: CASSTQETQYF. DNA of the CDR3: TGTGCCAGCTCAACACAAGAGACCCAGTACTTC.

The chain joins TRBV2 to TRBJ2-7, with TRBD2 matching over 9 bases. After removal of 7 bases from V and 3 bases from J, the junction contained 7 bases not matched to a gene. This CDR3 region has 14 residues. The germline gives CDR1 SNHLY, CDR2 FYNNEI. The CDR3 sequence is CASIGASGNYEQYF. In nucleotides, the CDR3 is TGTGCCAGCATTGGGGCTAGCGGGAACTACGAGCAGTACTTC. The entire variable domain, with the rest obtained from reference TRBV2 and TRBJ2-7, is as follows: EPEVTQTPSHQVTQMGQEVILRCVPISNHLYFYWYRQILGQKVEFLVSFYNNEISEKSEIFDDQFSVERPDGSNFTLKIRSTKLEDSAMYFCASIGASGNYEQYFGPGTRLTVT.

CDR3 nucleotide sequence: TGTGCCAGCAGCGTAGGGGACGGACTATACGAGCAGTACTTC. Its protein is CASSVGDGLYEQYF. The rearrangement links TRBV9 to TRBJ2-7; TRBD2 might be the D (6 bases). Looked up from germline, CDR1 is SGDLS and CDR2 is YYNGEE. The CDR3 length is 14 residues. The V end lost 0 bases, the J end lost 4 bases, and 11 bases lay between the germline ends.

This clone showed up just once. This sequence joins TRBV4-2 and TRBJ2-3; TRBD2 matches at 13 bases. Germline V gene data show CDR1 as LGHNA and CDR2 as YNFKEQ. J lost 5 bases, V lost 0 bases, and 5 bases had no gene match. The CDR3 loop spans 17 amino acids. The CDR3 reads CASSQDGLAGVGDTQYF. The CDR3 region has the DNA TGTGCCAGCAGCCAAGACGGACTAGCGGGAGTAGGAGATACGCAGTATTTT.

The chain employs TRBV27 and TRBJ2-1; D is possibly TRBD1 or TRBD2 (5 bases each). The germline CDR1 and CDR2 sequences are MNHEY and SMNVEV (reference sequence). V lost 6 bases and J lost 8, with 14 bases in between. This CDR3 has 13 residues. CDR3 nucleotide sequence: TGTGCCAGCAGCACGGGACCACTCTATGAGCAGTTCTTC. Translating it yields CASSTGPLYEQFF.

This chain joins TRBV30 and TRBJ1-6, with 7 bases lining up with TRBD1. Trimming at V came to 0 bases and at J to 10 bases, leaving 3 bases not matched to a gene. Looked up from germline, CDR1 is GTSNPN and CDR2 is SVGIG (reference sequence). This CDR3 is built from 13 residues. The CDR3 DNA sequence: TGTGCCTGGAGTGTACAGGGGAACTCACCCCTCCACTTT. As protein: CAWSVQGNSPLHF.

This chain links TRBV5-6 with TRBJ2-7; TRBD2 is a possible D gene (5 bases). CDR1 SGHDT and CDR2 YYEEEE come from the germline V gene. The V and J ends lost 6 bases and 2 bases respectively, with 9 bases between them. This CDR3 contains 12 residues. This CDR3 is CASNGVTYEQYF. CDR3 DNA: TGTGCCAGCAACGGGGTTACCTACGAGCAGTACTTC.

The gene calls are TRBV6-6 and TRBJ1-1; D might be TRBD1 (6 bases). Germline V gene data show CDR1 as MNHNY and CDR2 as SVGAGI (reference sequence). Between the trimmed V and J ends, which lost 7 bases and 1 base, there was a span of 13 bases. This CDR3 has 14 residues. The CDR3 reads CASNQKQGNTEAFF. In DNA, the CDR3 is TGTGCCAGCAATCAAAAACAGGGGAACACTGAAGCTTTCTTT.